These 8 T cell receptor beta chains were sequenced from one sample in a study of technical replicates of blood from four donors. Sequenced by immunoSEQ multiplex PCR; TCRdb stores in-frame clones only, minus some. The sample consists of over 70,000 clones, around 97% of them appearing once. The sequenced material came from T cells isolated from PBMCs. Receptor source: a human donor in good health.

The J gene is TRBJ1-6, the V gene TRBV30; 11 nucleotides line up with TRBD1. CDR3 size: 16 residues. From germline, CDR1 is GTSNPN and CDR2 SVGIG (reference sequence). J lost 14 bases, V lost 3 bases, and 15 bases had no gene match. As DNA, the CDR3 is TGTGCCTGGAGGTGGACAGGGGGCTTCCTGCCGGGGGCCCTCCACTTT. As protein: CAWRWTGGFLPGALHF.

The rearrangement links TRBV11-2 to TRBJ2-7, with 7 bases fitting TRBD1. The germline CDR1 and CDR2 sequences are SGHAT and FQNNGV. The CDR3 is made up of 15 amino acids. With 1 base clipped from V and 0 bases from J, the junction kept 3 bases outside the gene matches. As DNA, the CDR3 is TGTGCCAGCAGCTTAGGCCCAGGGGGCTCCTACGAGCAGTACTTC. Its protein is CASSLGPGGSYEQYF.

The rearrangement uses TRBV9 and TRBJ1-5; D unresolved. Looked up from germline, CDR1 is SGDLS and CDR2 is YYNGEE. The CDR3 spans 13 residues. V dropped 4 bases and J dropped 1 base, with 6 bases sitting between them. The CDR3 DNA sequence: TGTGCCAGCAGCAGGGAGAGCAATCAGCCCCAGCATTTT. Translating it yields CASSRESNQPQHF. The full variable domain, with the rest looked up from reference TRBV9 and TRBJ1-5, is DSGVTQTPKHLITATGQRVTLRCSPRSGDLSVYWYQQSLDQGLQFLIQYYNGEERAKGNILERFSAQQFPDLHSELNLSSLELGDSALYFCASSRESNQPQHFGDGTRLSIL.

This rearrangement joins TRBV19 to TRBJ2-5, with TRBD2 identical over 7 bases. The CDR3 runs to 14 residues. CDR1 and CDR2 (germline): LNHDA, SQIVND (reference sequence). V gave up 7 bases and J gave up 2 bases; unmatched junction bases: 7. DNA of the CDR3: TGTGCCAGTAACGGCGGGAGAGTACAAGAGACCCAGTACTTC. It yields the protein CASNGGRVQETQYF.

The chain joins TRBV2 to TRBJ2-7; 7 bases align to TRBD2. The V and J ends lost 1 base and 4 bases, in that order; junction bases with no gene match: 7. Germline assignment: CDR1 SNHLY and CDR2 FYNNEI. The CDR3 is made up of 15 amino acids. The CDR3 DNA is TGTGCCAGCAGTGAAGGGGGCCGGGGAGGGTACGAGCAGTACTTC. Its protein product is CASSEGGRGGYEQYF.

CDR3 amino acids: CAKQGGAGENTGELFF. The CDR3 DNA follows: TGTGCCAAGCAGGGAGGGGCGGGAGAGAACACCGGGGAGCTGTTTTTT. This chain uses TRBV7-9 with TRBJ2-2; 7 bases are a match to TRBD2. CDR1 and CDR2 (germline): SEHNR, FQNEAQ (reference sequence). The CDR3 length is 16 residues. The ends lost 10 bases at V and 1 base at J; junction bases unmatched: 12.

This chain uses TRBV5-1 with TRBJ2-5; TRBD2 aligns across 11 bases. The CDR3 length is 16 residues. V lost 0 bases and J lost 2; bases outside the gene matches: 3. Germline V lookup: CDR1 SGHRS, CDR2 YFSETQ. As DNA, the CDR3 is TGCGCCAGCAGCTTGGGGGGGACTAGCGGACAAGAGACCCAGTACTTC. It is translated as CASSLGGTSGQETQYF.

The genes are TRBV19 and TRBJ1-4; 7 bases line up with TRBD1. The germline V gene has CDR1 LNHDA and CDR2 SQIVND (reference sequence). The CDR3 runs 14 residues. Trimming at V came to 5 bases and at J to 8 bases, leaving 8 bases not matched to a gene. Written as DNA, the CDR3 is TGTGCCAGTAGTCTACAGGGGAATCAAGAAAAACTGTTTTTT. This codes for CASSLQGNQEKLFF.